These 21 T cell receptor beta chains were all obtained from the same sample, sequenced in a study of blood T cell repertoires in COVID-19. The repertoire was sequenced with immunoSEQ multiplex PCR; TCRdb's copy has only in-frame clones and lacks some. The sample lists about 200,000 clones, about 83% occurring once. Sequenced material: peripheral blood. The source is a woman between 50 and 59 years old with acute or convalescent COVID-19.

This chain links TRBV11-3 with TRBJ2-2; D is perhaps TRBD2 (5 bases). CDR3 length equals 14 residues. Between the trimmed V and J ends, which lost 0 bases and 5 bases, there was a span of 7 bases. Germline V gene lookup returns CDR1 SGHNT and CDR2 YENEEA. This CDR3 reads CASSLDPGTGELFF. CDR3 sequence (DNA): TGTGCCAGCAGCTTAGACCCGGGGACCGGGGAGCTGTTTTTT.

The chain combines TRBV7-2 with TRBJ2-7; 11 nucleotides match TRBD2. V was clipped by 5 bases and J by 4 bases; unmatched bases: 4. The CDR3 spans 14 residues. Germline V gene lookup returns CDR1 SGHTA and CDR2 FQGNSA. The CDR3 DNA is TGTGCCAGCAGCGAAACTAGCGGGAGTTACGAGCAGTACTTC. As protein: CASSETSGSYEQYF.

The CDR3 sequence is CASSKEGPVGGRTIYEQYF. The CDR3 DNA is TGTGCCAGCAGCAAAGAGGGACCCGTTGGCGGGAGGACCATCTACGAGCAGTACTTC. V is TRBV7-2 and J is TRBJ2-7, with 8 positions matching TRBD2. The CDR3 totals 19 residues. Germline V gene sequence: CDR1 SGHTA, CDR2 FQGNSA. The J segment lost 3 bases and the V segment lost 5 bases, leaving 21 bases of the junction unmatched.

The genes are TRBV9 and TRBJ1-2; 7 bases are a match to TRBD1. Trimming cost V 2 bases and J 4 bases; bases outside gene matches: 8. The CDR3 loop spans 15 amino acids. Germline V lookup: CDR1 SGDLS, CDR2 YYNGEE. The CDR3: CASSVGRGLGYGYTF. CDR3 bases: TGTGCCAGCAGCGTGGGTAGGGGGCTAGGCTATGGCTACACCTTC.

V and J are TRBV30 and TRBJ2-1, with 8 bases fitting TRBD2. Germline V CDR1 and CDR2: GTSNPN, SVGIG (reference sequence). This CDR3 contains 15 residues. Trimming at V came to 1 base and at J to 8 bases, leaving 10 bases not matched to a gene. DNA for the CDR3: TGTGCCTGGAGTGGAAGCGGGAGAGCGGTCTATGAGCAGTTCTTC. As protein: CAWSGSGRAVYEQFF.

This chain joins TRBV10-3 and TRBJ1-2; D unresolved. The CDR3 spans 12 residues. V was clipped by 2 bases and J by 8 bases, with 9 bases between them. The germline V gene has CDR1 ENHRY and CDR2 SYGVKD. The CDR3, as DNA: TGTGCCATCAGTGAGCGGGGTGGCGGCTACACCTTC. Encoded protein: CAISERGGGYTF.

The chain carries TRBV10-3 and TRBJ2-7; 8 bases match TRBD1. This CDR3 region has 14 residues. CDR1 and CDR2 (germline): ENHRY, SYGVKD. J gave up 5 bases and V 6 bases, and 9 bases lay outside the gene matches. The CDR3: CAIRGDRWSDEQYF. The CDR3 DNA sequence: TGTGCCATCAGGGGGGACAGGTGGTCCGACGAGCAGTACTTC.

The CDR3 nucleotides are TGTGCCAGCAGACACAGGGTTTACCTTGCCAAAAACATTCAGTACTTC. Protein: CASRHRVYLAKNIQYF. This chain joins TRBV28 and TRBJ2-4; perhaps TRBD1 as D (6 bases). In germline, CDR1 is MDHEN, CDR2 SYDVKM. Trimming stripped 6 bases from V and 1 base from J, with 16 bases between. The CDR3 is 16 residues long.

The V gene is TRBV3-1 (or the pseudogene TRBV3-2), the J gene TRBJ2-1; weak D call: TRBD2 (5 bases). Germline CDR1 reads LGHDT; CDR2 reads YNNKEL (reference sequence). Trimming pared 3 bases from V and 9 bases from J, leaving 12 bases between. The CDR3 runs 13 residues. The CDR3 DNA reads as TGTGCCAGCAGCCAGCACCCCGGGGTTGAGCAGTTCTTC. Its translation is CASSQHPGVEQFF.

The chain has TRBV7-2 and TRBJ1-4; 8 bases align to TRBD1. V shed 5 bases and J 5 bases; nucleotides not matched to a gene: 7. This CDR3 region has 15 residues. Per germline, CDR1 SGHTA and CDR2 FQGNSA. The CDR3 loop is CASSTGDRRNEKLFF. The DNA of the CDR3 is TGTGCCAGCAGCACTGGGGACAGGAGGAATGAAAAACTGTTTTTT.

In the case of this clone: Other DNA sequences in this sample translate to the same CDR3. The chain combines TRBV19 with TRBJ1-5; 11 positions agree with TRBD1. There are 18 residues in the CDR3. J was trimmed by 2 bases and V by 4 bases; bases with no gene match: 10. In germline, CDR1 is LNHDA, CDR2 SQIVND (reference sequence). The CDR3 sequence is CASSRGQGALIGNQPQHF. CDR3 DNA: TGTGCCAGTAGTAGAGGACAGGGGGCGCTGATAGGCAATCAGCCCCAGCATTTT. Full variable domain (remainder filled in from reference TRBV19 and TRBJ1-5): DGGITQSPKYLFRKEGQNVTLSCEQNLNHDAMYWYRQDPGQGLRLIYYSQIVNDFQKGDIAEGYSVSREKKESFPLTVTSAQKNPTAFYLCASSRGQGALIGNQPQHFGDGTRLSIL.

In DNA, the CDR3 is TGTGCCAACCAAGGGGATCTCGGGACCCAGTACTTC. Translation: CANQGDLGTQYF. The chain has TRBV2 and TRBJ2-5; tentatively, D is TRBD1 (5 bases). Germline CDR1 is SNHLY and CDR2 is FYNNEI. CDR3 size: 12 residues. Trimming took off 10 bases at V and 7 bases at J, with 16 bases between the two ends.

This chain connects TRBV29-1 to TRBJ2-3, with D unclear. The CDR3 has 13 residues. Germline loops: CDR1 SQVTM, CDR2 ANQGSEA. V lost 2 bases to trimming and J lost 5 bases, with 11 bases between them. CDR3 bases: TGCAGCGTTGAAACTCAGTCGGGAGATACGCAGTATTTT. Translating gives CSVETQSGDTQYF.

The gene calls are TRBV15 and TRBJ2-3; D is perhaps TRBD2 (6 bases). CDR3 length: 12 residues. Germline values: CDR1 LNHNV, CDR2 YYDKDF (reference sequence). V lost 0 bases and J lost 9, with 7 bases in between. The CDR3 protein is CATSRDRGTQYF. In nucleotides, the CDR3 is TGTGCCACCAGCAGAGATCGGGGGACGCAGTATTTT. Full variable domain (outside the CDR3, taken from reference TRBV15 and TRBJ2-3): DAMVIQNPRYQVTQFGKPVTLSCSQTLNHNVMYWYQQKSSQAPKLLFHYYDKDFNNEADTPDNFQSRRPNTSFCFLDIRSPGLGDTAMYLCATSRDRGTQYFGPGTRLTVL.

This chain connects TRBV27 to TRBJ2-2; D is perhaps TRBD1 (6 bases). Trimming removed 7 bases from V and 1 base from J, with 16 bases in between. In germline, CDR1 is MNHEY, CDR2 SMNVEV (reference sequence). The CDR3 consists of 16 residues. CDR3: CASTLVGGRNTGELFF. The DNA of the CDR3 is TGTGCCAGCACCTTAGTAGGGGGTAGGAACACCGGGGAGCTGTTTTTT.

The V and J genes are TRBV24-1 and TRBJ2-3, with 12 bases matching TRBD1. Trimming cost V 4 bases and J 0 bases; bases outside gene matches: 4. The CDR3 has 17 amino acids. Germline V gene sequence: CDR1 KGHDR, CDR2 SFDVKD. CDR3 sequence reads: CATSDPGTGGSTDTQYF. The CDR3 coding sequence is TGTGCCACCAGTGACCCCGGGACAGGGGGCAGCACAGATACGCAGTATTTT.

This clone was recorded only once. The V gene is TRBV3-1 (or the pseudogene TRBV3-2), the J gene TRBJ2-7; 7 bases match TRBD2. This CDR3 spans 18 amino acids. V dropped 0 bases and J dropped 9; count of bases not matched to a gene: 20. CDR1 LGHDT and CDR2 YNNKEL come from the germline V gene (reference sequence). CDR3 nucleotides: TGTGCCAGCAGCCAAGATCGAGGCGTTGCGGGAGTATCAGGCGGGCAGTACTTC. It yields the protein CASSQDRGVAGVSGGQYF.

This CDR3 reads CATSDPNQQGNEQYF. In nucleotides, the CDR3 is TGTGCCACCAGTGATCCGAACCAACAGGGGAACGAGCAGTACTTC. The V call is TRBV24-1, the J call TRBJ2-7; 7 positions agree with TRBD1. Germline CDR1 and CDR2: KGHDR and SFDVKD. The CDR3 sequence is 15 residues long. V gave up 3 bases and J gave up 5 bases; unmatched junction bases: 9.

This clone was detected only a few times. V gene TRBV10-1 combines with J gene TRBJ2-1; possible D gene TRBD2, 6 bases. The length of the CDR3 is 17 residues. CDR1 is WNHNN, CDR2 SYGVQD, per germline (reference sequence). Between the trimmed V and J ends, which lost 4 bases and 0 bases, there was a span of 16 bases. CDR3 sequence (DNA): TGCGCCAGCAGTGGTTCCTTAGTGGAGGGCTCCTACAATGAGCAGTTCTTC. Protein: CASSGSLVEGSYNEQFF.

The CDR3 sequence is CASSYDRGNTEAFF. The CDR3 nucleotides are TGTGCCAGCTCTTACGACAGAGGGAACACTGAAGCTTTCTTT. This chain connects TRBV18 to TRBJ1-1, with a possible D match to TRBD1 (5 bases). From germline, CDR1 is KGHSH and CDR2 LQKENI. Trimming cost V 6 bases and J 1 base, with 12 bases left between them. CDR3 length equals 14 residues. The full variable domain, rest sourced from reference TRBV18 and TRBJ1-1, is NAGVMQNPRHLVRRRGQEARLRCSPMKGHSHVYWYRQLPEEGLKFMVYLQKENIIDESGMPKERFSAEFPKEGPSILRIQQVVRGDSAAYFCASSYDRGNTEAFFGQGTRLTVV.

This chain links TRBV27 with TRBJ2-7, with 11 positions matching TRBD2. The trim removed 4 bases at V and 2 bases at J, leaving 7 bases unmatched. There are 16 residues in the CDR3. CDR1 and CDR2 (germline): MNHEY, SMNVEV (reference sequence). The CDR3 spells CASSCPTSGRTYEQYF. The CDR3 nucleotides read TGTGCCAGCAGTTGCCCAACTAGCGGGAGAACCTACGAGCAGTACTTC.